Below are 10 T cell receptor beta chains sequenced from a single sample in a study of blood T cell repertoires in COVID-19 (dated by TCRdb to the early 2020s). Library generation was performed with the immunoSEQ multiplex PCR assay. Here the immuneACCESS table is served through TCRdb, limited to in-frame sequences with V and J called. Missing clones are a known gap in these copies; in checked studies unresolved V genes cover under half, and the rest lacks a known reason. The sample has some 70,000 clones on record, around 86% of them singletons. 6.5% to 9.5% of the sample is taken by the ten largest. Material: peripheral blood. The receptors originated from a man between 45 and 60 years old with active COVID-19.

This chain joins TRBV29-1 and TRBJ2-7; 9 nucleotides align to TRBD1. The V gene's germline CDR1 is SQVTM and CDR2 ANQGSEA. With 5 bases clipped from V and 4 bases from J, the junction kept 15 bases outside the gene matches. This CDR3 has 16 amino acids. The CDR3 region is CSVRTNLGQGMYEQYF. The CDR3 coding sequence is TGCAGCGTTCGAACCAACCTGGGACAGGGTATGTACGAGCAGTACTTC.

The chain links TRBV29-1 to TRBJ1-3; D perhaps matches TRBD1 (5 bases). The CDR3 is made up of 14 amino acids. Deletions cut 7 bases from V and 2 bases from J, with 15 bases between. Germline V gene sequence: CDR1 SQVTM, CDR2 ANQGSEA. The CDR3 bases are TGCAGCGCCGCCCCCGGGGGAACTGGAAACACCATATATTTT. The encoded protein is CSAAPGGTGNTIYF.

On this clone: Other DNA sequences in the sample encode the same CDR3. The J gene is TRBJ2-2, the V gene TRBV12-3 or TRBV12-4; possibly TRBD1 for D (6 bases). V lost 6 bases to trimming and J lost 4 bases, with 6 bases between them. CDR3 size: 12 residues. In DNA form, the CDR3 reads TGTGCCAGCAGCAGGGGCACCGGGGAGCTGTTTTTT. Amino acid sequence: CASSRGTGELFF.

In nucleotides, the CDR3 is TGTGCCAGCAGGCAGGGGGCGAGCTATGGCTACACCTTC. Translated: CASRQGASYGYTF. V gene TRBV7-2 combines with J gene TRBJ1-2, with 8 bases aligning to TRBD1. Unmatched junction bases numbered 4, after V lost 6 bases and J lost 4 bases. Germline CDR1 is SGHTA and CDR2 is FQGNSA. The CDR3 consists of 13 residues.

V gene TRBV9 combines with J gene TRBJ2-3; D may be TRBD2 (6 bases). The CDR3 loop spans 12 amino acids. V lost 2 bases and J 5 bases, leaving 6 bases between the germline ends. Germline loops: CDR1 SGDLS, CDR2 YYNGEE. As DNA, the CDR3 is TGTGCCAGCAGCGTCGGGGGAGATACGCAGTATTTT. It specifies CASSVGGDTQYF. Complete variable domain (other parts from reference TRBV9 and TRBJ2-3): DSGVTQTPKHLITATGQRVTLRCSPRSGDLSVYWYQQSLDQGLQFLIQYYNGEERAKGNILERFSAQQFPDLHSELNLSSLELGDSALYFCASSVGGDTQYFGPGTRLTVL.

This sequence joins TRBV5-4 and TRBJ2-3; a weak D match, TRBD2 (6 bases). The CDR3 is made up of 16 amino acids. V dropped 2 bases and J dropped 1 base, with 14 bases sitting between them. CDR1 and CDR2 (germline): SGHNT, YYREEE (reference sequence). The CDR3 DNA follows: TGTGCCAGCAGCTTAGCAAGCGGGTCCCGCACAGATACGCAGTATTTT. This codes for CASSLASGSRTDTQYF.

This clone turned up a few times. The chain couples TRBV4-2 to TRBJ1-4; D is possibly TRBD1 (6 bases). Germline V gives CDR1 LGHNA, CDR2 YNFKEQ. Trimming removed 0 bases at V and 5 bases at J, with 10 bases between. This CDR3 contains 15 residues. The DNA of the CDR3 is TGTGCCAGCAGCCAAGAATGGGGGCGGAATGAAAAACTGTTTTTT. This translates into CASSQEWGRNEKLFF.

This chain joins TRBV11-2 and TRBJ2-7; 7 bases are a match to TRBD1. The CDR3 covers 16 residues. J was trimmed by 3 bases and V by 3 bases; bases with no gene match: 11. Germline-derived CDR1 and CDR2 are SGHAT and FQNNGV. Written as DNA, the CDR3 is TGTGCCAGCAGCTTGACAGGGACGGGTGGGTACTACGAGCAGTACTTC. It encodes CASSLTGTGGYYEQYF.

The chain couples TRBV19 to TRBJ1-2; possible D gene TRBD1, 6 bases. Trimming removed 6 bases from V and 4 bases from J, with 9 bases in between. Per the germline V gene, CDR1 is LNHDA and CDR2 is SQIVND (reference sequence). There are 12 residues in the CDR3. The CDR3 protein is CASSSQGYGYTF. The CDR3 nucleotides read TGTGCCAGTAGCTCACAGGGCTATGGCTACACCTTC. Based on the CDR3 plus reference TRBV19 and TRBJ1-2, the full variable domain is DGGITQSPKYLFRKEGQNVTLSCEQNLNHDAMYWYRQDPGQGLRLIYYSQIVNDFQKGDIAEGYSVSREKKESFPLTVTSAQKNPTAFYLCASSSQGYGYTFGSGTRLTVV.

The V call is TRBV5-1, the J call TRBJ2-7, with 9 bases lining up with TRBD1. The length of the CDR3 is 15 residues. Germline V gene sequence: CDR1 SGHRS, CDR2 YFSETQ. V was pared by 4 bases and J by 7 bases, with 12 bases of the junction left unmatched. The CDR3 sequence: CASSPLGTGIGEQYF. The CDR3 nucleotides read TGCGCCAGCAGCCCTCTAGGGACAGGGATAGGTGAGCAGTACTTC. The whole variable domain, remainder taken from reference TRBV5-1 and TRBJ2-7, is KAGVTQTPRYLIKTRGQQVTLSCSPISGHRSVSWYQQTPGQGLQFLFEYFSETQRNKGNFPGRFSGRQFSNSRSEMNVSTLELGDSALYLCASSPLGTGIGEQYFGPGTRLTVT.